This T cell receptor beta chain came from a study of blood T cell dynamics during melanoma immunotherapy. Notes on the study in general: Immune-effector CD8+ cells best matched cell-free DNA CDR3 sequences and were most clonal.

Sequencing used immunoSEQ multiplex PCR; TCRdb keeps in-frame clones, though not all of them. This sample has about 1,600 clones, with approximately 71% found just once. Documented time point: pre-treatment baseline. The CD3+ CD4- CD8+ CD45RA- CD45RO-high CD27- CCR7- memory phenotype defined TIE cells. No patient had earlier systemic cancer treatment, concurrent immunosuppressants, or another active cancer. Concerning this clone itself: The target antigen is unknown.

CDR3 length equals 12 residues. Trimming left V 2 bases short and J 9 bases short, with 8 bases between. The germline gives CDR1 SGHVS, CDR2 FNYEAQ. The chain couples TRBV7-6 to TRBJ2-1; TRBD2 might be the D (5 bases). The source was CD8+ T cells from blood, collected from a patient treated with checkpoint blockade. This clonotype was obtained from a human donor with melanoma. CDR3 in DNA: TGTGCCAGCAGCTTATCCGGACTTGAGCAGTTCTTC. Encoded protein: CASSLSGLEQFF.